The entry below gives a single T cell receptor beta chain sequence along with its context. The authors' processing: Reference gene primer amplification in the assay estimated nucleated cell counts. Method: immunoSEQ multiplex PCR; TCRdb's copy keeps in-frame clones and lacks some. The V and J calls and clone size are taken from that table; D and trimming were inferred from the DNA. This table holds about 190,000 clones, roughly four fifths found once. The data are from a study of blood T cell repertoires in COVID-19. Looking at the study overall: The cDNA or gDNA used as material had been derived from T cells, B-cell-depleted T cells, or PBMCs.

V shed 3 bases and J shed 2 bases, with 11 bases lying between them. The germline V gene encodes CDR1 GTSNPN and CDR2 SVGIG (reference sequence). The CDR3 length is 13 residues. J is TRBJ2-7 and V is TRBV30, with a tentative D call TRBD1 (6 bases). The receptor was isolated from a woman in her thirties or forties with acute or convalescent COVID-19. Sequencing input: peripheral blood. The CDR3 DNA is TGTGCCTGGAGGGGGGCAGGGCCCTACGAGCAGTACTTC. It translates to CAWRGAGPYEQYF.